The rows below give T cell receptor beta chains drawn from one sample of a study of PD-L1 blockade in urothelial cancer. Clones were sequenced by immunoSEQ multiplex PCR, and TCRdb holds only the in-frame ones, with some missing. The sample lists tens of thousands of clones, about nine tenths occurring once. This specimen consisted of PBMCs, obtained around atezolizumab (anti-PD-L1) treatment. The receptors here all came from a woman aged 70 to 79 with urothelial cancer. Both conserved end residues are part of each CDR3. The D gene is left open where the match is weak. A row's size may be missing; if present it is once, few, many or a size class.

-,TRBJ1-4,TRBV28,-,TGTGCCAGCAATAGGGACACCCCTAATGAAAAACTGTTTTTT,CASNRDTPNEKLFF
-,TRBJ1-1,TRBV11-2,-,TGTGCCAGCAACCCAGACGGGGGGAGGACTGAAGCTTTCTTT,CASNPDGGRTEAFF
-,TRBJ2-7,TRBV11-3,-,TGTGCCAGCAGCTTAGATTCGGACGAGCAGTACTTC,CASSLDSDEQYF
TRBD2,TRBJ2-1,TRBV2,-,TGTGCCAGCAGTAGAGGGGCCGTAGCGGGAATTCCCTACAATGAGCAGTTCTTC,CASSRGAVAGIPYNEQFF
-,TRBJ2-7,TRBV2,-,TGTGCCAGCAGTGTTGGGGGGAGGTACTACGAGCAGTACTTC,CASSVGGRYYEQYF
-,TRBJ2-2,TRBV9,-,TGTGCCAGCAGCGTAGCACTAGACACCGGGGAGCTGTTTTTT,CASSVALDTGELFF
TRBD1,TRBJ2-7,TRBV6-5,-,TGTGCCAGCAGTAAACAGGGGCCAAGCTACGAGCAGTACTTC,CASSKQGPSYEQYF
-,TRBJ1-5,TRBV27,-,TGTGCCAGTGGGCCGCCGTTCGTGAGGCCCCAGCATTTT,CASGPPFVRPQHF
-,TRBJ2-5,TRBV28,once,TGTGCCAGCAGATACACAGGGAGGGTCTCACAAGAGACCCAGTACTTC,CASRYTGRVSQETQYF
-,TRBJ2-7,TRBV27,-,TGTGCCAGCAGTTCACAGAACGAGCAGTACTTC,CASSSQNEQYF
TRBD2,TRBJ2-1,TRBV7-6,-,TGTGCCAGCAGCTTACGTCCGCTAGCGGGGGATACCTACAATGAGCAGTTCTTC,CASSLRPLAGDTYNEQFF
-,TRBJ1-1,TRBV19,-,TGTGCCAGTATTGACCACGGGACATTGAACACTGAAGCTTTCTTT,CASIDHGTLNTEAFF
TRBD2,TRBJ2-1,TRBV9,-,TGTGCCAGCAGCTATAGCGGGACTAGCAATGAGCAGTTCTTC,CASSYSGTSNEQFF
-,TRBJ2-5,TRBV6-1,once,TGTGCCAGCGTAAGGGCTAGCAGGGAGACCCAGTACTTC,CASVRASRETQYF
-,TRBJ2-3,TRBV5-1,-,TGCGCCAGCAGCCCTGCGAGCGGGCGGAATACGCAGTATTTT,CASSPASGRNTQYF
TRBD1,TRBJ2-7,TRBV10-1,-,TGCGCCAGCCGACAGGGCAGGGACTTC,CASRQGRDF
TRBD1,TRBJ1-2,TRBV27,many,TGTGCCAGCAGTTCCACATGGGACAGGGGCCGGGGCTATGGCTACACCTTC,CASSSTWDRGRGYGYTF
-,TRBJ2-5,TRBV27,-,TGTGCCAGCAGACCCACTAAAGGCCTAGAGACCCAGTACTTC,CASRPTKGLETQYF
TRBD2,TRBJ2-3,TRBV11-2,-,TGTGCCAGCAGCTCGTACCCGAGGGGGACTAGCGGGAGTCCAGATACGCAGTATTTT,CASSSYPRGTSGSPDTQYF
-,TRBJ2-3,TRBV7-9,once,TGTGCCAGCAGCTTAGATCTACAGGGTACAGATACGCAGTATTTT,CASSLDLQGTDTQYF
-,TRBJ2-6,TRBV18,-,TGTGCCAGCTCACCGGGCCAGGTTTTCTCTGGGGCCAACGTCCTGACTTTC,CASSPGQVFSGANVLTF
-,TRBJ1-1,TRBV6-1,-,TGTGCCAGCAGTGGGAGGGTCAACACTGAAGCTTTCTTT,CASSGRVNTEAFF
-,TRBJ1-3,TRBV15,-,TGTGCCACCAGCAGAGATCCAGGCTCTGGAAACACCATATATTTT,CATSRDPGSGNTIYF
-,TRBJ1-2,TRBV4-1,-,TGCGCCAGCAGCCAAGTGGGGCGGGGGGCCACATTCTATGGCTACACCTTC,CASSQVGRGATFYGYTF
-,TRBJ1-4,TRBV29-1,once,TGCAGCGTTGACTGGAGAAATGAAAAACTGTTTTTT,CSVDWRNEKLFF
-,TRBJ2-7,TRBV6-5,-,TGTGCCAGCAGGCAACAGGGAACCCCGACCTACGAGCAGTACTTC,CASRQQGTPTYEQYF
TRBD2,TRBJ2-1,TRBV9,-,TGTGCCAGCAGCGGGGGACTAGAGGCCAATGAGCAGTTCTTC,CASSGGLEANEQFF
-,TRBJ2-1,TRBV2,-,TGTGCCAGCAGTCCCGGGAGTCCGGGTGAGCAGTTCTTC,CASSPGSPGEQFF
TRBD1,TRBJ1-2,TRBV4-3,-,TGCGCCAGCAGCCAGGCTAAGGGACAGCACTATGGCTACACCTTC,CASSQAKGQHYGYTF
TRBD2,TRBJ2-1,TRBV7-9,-,TGTGCCAGCAGCTTAGGTTCTAGCGGGACTCTCTACAATGAGCAGTTCTTC,CASSLGSSGTLYNEQFF
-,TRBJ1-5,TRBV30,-,TGTGCCTGGAGTGGCGGGGTAGGGAGTGTCCAGCCCCAGCATTTT,CAWSGGVGSVQPQHF
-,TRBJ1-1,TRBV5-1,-,TGCGCCAGCAGCTTGGACGGGGGATTAGCCCCAAAAGCTTTCTTT,CASSLDGGLAPKAFF
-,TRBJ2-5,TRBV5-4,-,TGTGCCAGCACAAATGGGAGGCAAGAGACCCAGTACTTC,CASTNGRQETQYF
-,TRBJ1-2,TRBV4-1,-,TGCGCCAGCAGCCAAGTGTTAGGGGGAGACTATGGCTACACCTTC,CASSQVLGGDYGYTF
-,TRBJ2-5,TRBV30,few,TGTGCCTGGAGTGAACAGTTCGAGACCCAGTACTTC,CAWSEQFETQYF
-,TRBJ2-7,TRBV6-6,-,TGTGCCAGCAGCCCCGGTTGGCGGTGGTACTTC,CASSPGWRWYF
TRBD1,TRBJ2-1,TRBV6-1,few,TGTGCCAGCAGAGAAGGGGGCCCAAACAATGAGCAGTTCTTC,CASREGGPNNEQFF
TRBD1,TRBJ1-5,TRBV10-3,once,TGTGCCATCAGACGACAGGGGGATCAGCCCCAGCATTTT,CAIRRQGDQPQHF
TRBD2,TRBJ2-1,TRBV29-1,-,TGCAGCGTTGAGCGGCTAGCGGGGGGGGCCGGGGTGAGGAATGAGCAGTTCTTC,CSVERLAGGAGVRNEQFF
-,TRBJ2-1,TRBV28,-,TGTGCCAGCAGTTTTAGCGTCCCGCGTTTCGAGCAGTTCTTC,CASSFSVPRFEQFF
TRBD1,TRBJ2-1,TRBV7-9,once,TGTGCCAGCAGCGGTCGGGACAGGGAGAGCTCCTACAATGAGCAGTTCTTC,CASSGRDRESSYNEQFF
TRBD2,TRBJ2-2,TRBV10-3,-,TGTGCCATCAGGACGGCTGCGGGAGAGAGATCCGGGGAGCTGTTTTTT,CAIRTAAGERSGELFF
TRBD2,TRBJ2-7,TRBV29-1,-,TGCAGCACGCGACTAGCGGGGGACTACGAGCAGTACTTC,CSTRLAGDYEQYF
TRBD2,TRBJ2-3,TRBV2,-,TGTGCCAGCAGCGTACGGGGGGGCTGGGATACGCAGTATTTT,CASSVRGGWDTQYF
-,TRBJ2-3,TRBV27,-,TGTGCCAGCAGTCAAAACACAGATACGCAGTATTTT,CASSQNTDTQYF
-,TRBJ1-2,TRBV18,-,TGTGCCAGCTCACCGAGCGCCCAGAGAGGGCTCCACTATGGCTACACCTTC,CASSPSAQRGLHYGYTF
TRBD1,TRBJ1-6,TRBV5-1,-,TGCGCCAGCAATCAAGGGGGGACAGCTACTAATTCACCCCTCCACTTT,CASNQGGTATNSPLHF
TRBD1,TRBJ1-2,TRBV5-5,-,TGTGCCAGCAGCAGTCGACAGGGCGTCTATGGCTACACCTTC,CASSSRQGVYGYTF
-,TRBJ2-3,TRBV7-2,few,TGTGCCAGCAGCCTCCCTCTTGATACGCAGTATTTT,CASSLPLDTQYF
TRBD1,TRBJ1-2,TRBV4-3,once,TGCGCCAGCAGCGCTCGACAGGGGAACCTTCGTGGCTACACCTTC,CASSARQGNLRGYTF
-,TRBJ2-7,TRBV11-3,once,TGTGCCAGCAGCTTAGTGAAGGGAGGCGAGCAGTACTTC,CASSLVKGGEQYF
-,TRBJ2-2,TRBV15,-,TGTGCCACCAGCAAGGACTACCCCACCGGGGAGCTGTTTTTT,CATSKDYPTGELFF
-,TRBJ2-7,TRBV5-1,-,TGCGCCAGCAGATTATCAGGGGATACCTACGAGCAGTACTTC,CASRLSGDTYEQYF
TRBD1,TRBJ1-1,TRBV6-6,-,TGTGCCAGCAGTTCGACAGGGACTGAAGCTTTCTTT,CASSSTGTEAFF
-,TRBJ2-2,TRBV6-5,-,TGTGCCAGCAGTTACTTGGACAGATACACCGGGGAGCTGTTTTTT,CASSYLDRYTGELFF
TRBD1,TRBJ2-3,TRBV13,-,TGTGCCAGCAGCGAAGGGACAGGGTACGCAGATACGCAGTATTTT,CASSEGTGYADTQYF
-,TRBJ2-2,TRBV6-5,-,TGTGCCAGCAGTTACTCGAGCAATGCGAACACCGGGGAGCTGTTTTTT,CASSYSSNANTGELFF
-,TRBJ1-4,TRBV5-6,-,TGTGCCAGCAGCCGTCAGGGGTGGGGAAATGAAAAACTGTTTTTT,CASSRQGWGNEKLFF
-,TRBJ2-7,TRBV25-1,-,TGTGCCAGCACCGGGAATTCCTACGAGCAGTACTTC,CASTGNSYEQYF
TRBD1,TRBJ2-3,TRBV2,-,TGTGCCAGCACCAAGCTAGGACAGGGCAGTGACACAGATACGCAGTATTTT,CASTKLGQGSDTDTQYF